This paragraph reports one T cell receptor beta chain. The data stem from a study of blood T cell repertoires in COVID-19. With 2 bases removed from V and 8 bases from J, the gap between germline ends came to 16 bases. The length of the CDR3 is 15 residues. Germline CDR1 LNHNV, CDR2 YYDKDF (reference sequence). Sequencing was performed with immunoSEQ multiplex PCR; in TCRdb, only in-frame clones are kept and a portion is missing. The sample comprises a few hundred thousand clones, 70% to 90% of which are singletons, and more than 0.7% rests with the top ten. Followed longitudinally, the Seattle patients had been enrolled during active infection.

The TCR originated in a young man with COVID-19, enrolled during active disease. The sequenced sample consisted of peripheral blood. The chain couples TRBV15 to TRBJ1-5; D may be TRBD1 (6 bases). CDR3 coding DNA: TGTGCCACCAGCAGATCACCCCAGGGGTCCGAGCCCCAGCATTTT. Translating gives CATSRSPQGSEPQHF. The full variable domain, rest sourced from reference TRBV15 and TRBJ1-5, is DAMVIQNPRYQVTQFGKPVTLSCSQTLNHNVMYWYQQKSSQAPKLLFHYYDKDFNNEADTPDNFQSRRPNTSFCFLDIRSPGLGDTAMYLCATSRSPQGSEPQHFGDGTRLSIL.